This T cell receptor (beta chain) was captured by sequencing in a study of CD8 T cells in ankylosing spondylitis. Notes on the study in general: Roughly eight highly homologous variants formed a TCR beta motif that appeared characteristic of ankylosing spondylitis blood.

In this sample, this clonotype turned up many times. The antigen remains undetermined. V was shortened by 4 bases and J by 2 bases, with 11 bases between the two germline ends. There are 14 residues in the CDR3. Per germline, CDR1 MNHEY and CDR2 SMNVEV (reference sequence). TCRdb re-analysed the 5' RACE reads in MiXCR, keeping a single row per CDR3 protein. The repertoire consists of some 840,000 distinct CDR3 sequences, with around 11% occurring once and the leading ten covering just over 0.5%. The sequence came from a male donor with ankylosing spondylitis. The rearrangement uses TRBV27 and TRBJ1-2; a possible D gene is TRBD1 (5 bases). Specimen: blood, either unsorted or a sorted T cell fraction (not recorded which). The CDR3 DNA sequence: TGTGCCAGCAGTTCCAGGGAGGTAAACTATGGCTACACCTTC. Protein sequence: CASSSREVNYGYTF.